Shown below are 20 T cell receptor beta chains from a single sample sequenced in a study of shared clonotypes between healthy human individuals. Assay: immunoSEQ multiplex PCR; the TCRdb copy retains only in-frame clones and omits some. The table includes approximately 640,000 clones, about 92% detected once. Sequenced sample: memory CD8+ T cells from PBMCs. Noted subset: CD45RO+ cells pooled with CCR7-negative TemRA cells. The receptor set was obtained from a man between 18 and 35 years old in good health. Some clones in this sample may be carry-over from other donors' samples.

V and J are TRBV27 and TRBJ1-1; D perhaps matches TRBD1 (5 bases). V was cut by 2 bases and J by 4 bases, with 14 bases left in between. In germline, CDR1 is MNHEY, CDR2 SMNVEV (reference sequence). This CDR3 comprises 15 residues. CDR3 DNA sequence: TGTGCCAGCAGTTTAAGCGCGGGGGGAGGCACTGAAGCTTTCTTT. This sequence encodes CASSLSAGGGTEAFF.

This sequence joins TRBV7-8 and TRBJ2-3, with D perhaps TRBD1 or TRBD2 (5 bases each). Trimming shortened V by 5 bases and J by 2 bases, and 23 bases separated the two germline ends. The CDR3 is made up of 18 amino acids. The germline gives CDR1 SGHVS, CDR2 FQNEAQ. The CDR3, as DNA: TGTGCCAGCAGCCCCCAACCTCCGGGACGAGGGAACACAGATACGCAGTATTTT. It specifies CASSPQPPGRGNTDTQYF. The full variable domain, with the rest looked up from reference TRBV7-8 and TRBJ2-3, is GAGVSQSPRYKVAKRGQDVALRCDPISGHVSLFWYQQALGQGPEFLTYFQNEAQLDKSGLPSDRFFAERPEGSVSTLKIQRTQQEDSAVYLCASSPQPPGRGNTDTQYFGPGTRLTVL.

This clone was observed once. The V call is TRBV7-9, the J call TRBJ2-1; 12 nucleotides agree with TRBD2. The CDR3 loop spans 16 amino acids. The J segment lost 6 bases and the V segment lost 4 bases, leaving 7 bases of the junction unmatched. Germline V gene lookup returns CDR1 SEHNR and CDR2 FQNEAQ (reference sequence). CDR3 protein: CASSYLTSGSLNEQFF. The CDR3 DNA reads as TGTGCCAGCAGCTACCTGACTAGCGGGAGCCTCAATGAGCAGTTCTTC.

A single count supports this clone. CDR3 in DNA: TGCAGCGTTGTTGGGGGGTTTGTGGCCAATGAGCAGTTCTTC. Protein product: CSVVGGFVANEQFF. The J gene is TRBJ2-1, the V gene TRBV29-1; a possible D gene is TRBD2 (6 bases). The CDR3 spans 14 residues. Germline CDR1 is SQVTM and CDR2 is ANQGSEA. Trimming took off 4 bases at V and 6 bases at J, with 16 bases between the two ends.

J is TRBJ2-1 and V is TRBV7-6; D possibly corresponds to TRBD2 (5 bases). Germline CDR1 is SGHVS and CDR2 is FNYEAQ. CDR3 size: 14 residues. Trimming took off 3 bases at V and 7 bases at J, with 13 bases between the two ends. Here the CDR3 DNA reads TGTGCCAGCAGCTTGGGCCTGGGAGCGAATGAGCAGTTCTTC. As protein: CASSLGLGANEQFF. The full variable domain, its missing parts supplied by reference TRBV7-6 and TRBJ2-1, is GAGVSQSPRYKVTKRGQDVALRCDPISGHVSLYWYRQALGQGPEFLTYFNYEAQQDKSGLPNDRFSAERPEGSISTLTIQRTEQRDSAMYRCASSLGLGANEQFFGPGTRLTVL.

The sample holds a few counts of this clone. CDR3: CASSLGPYSTQYF. CDR3 coding DNA: TGTGCCAGCAGCTTGGGGCCATACAGTACGCAGTATTTT. The chain carries TRBV5-6 and TRBJ2-3; D is uncertain. Germline V gene sequence: CDR1 SGHDT, CDR2 YYEEEE. V was pared by 0 bases and J by 8 bases, with 10 bases between. The CDR3 totals 13 residues.

This chain uses TRBV6-5 with TRBJ2-7; D tentatively reads TRBD1 or TRBD2 (5 bases each). V was pared by 0 bases and J by 4 bases, with 13 bases between. Germline lookup yields CDR1 MNHEY and CDR2 SVGAGI. CDR3 size: 15 residues. The CDR3 sequence: CASSYSMRAGYEQYF. DNA of the CDR3: TGTGCCAGCAGTTACTCGATGAGGGCAGGGTACGAGCAGTACTTC.

The rearrangement joins TRBV10-3 to TRBJ1-1; 8 bases are a match to TRBD1. The length of the CDR3 is 15 residues. Germline trimming cut 1 base from V and 5 bases from J; bases unmatched to any gene: 6. The germline CDR1 and CDR2 sequences are ENHRY and SYGVKD. CDR3 nucleotides: TGTGCCATCAGTGAGTGGGCAGGGGGCGGGACTGAAGCTTTCTTT. Protein product: CAISEWAGGGTEAFF.

The CDR3 reads CASSQGTASQETQYF. CDR3 in DNA: TGCGCCAGCAGCCAAGGGACAGCGAGTCAAGAGACCCAGTACTTC. The V gene is TRBV4-3, the J gene TRBJ2-5; TRBD1 is a possible D gene (6 bases). Germline CDR1 LGHNA, CDR2 YSLEER. Trimming stripped 1 base from V and 2 bases from J, with 11 bases between. This CDR3 contains 15 residues.

The rearrangement joins TRBV5-1 to TRBJ2-7; no clear D gene. Germline V gene sequence: CDR1 SGHRS, CDR2 YFSETQ. The V end was cut by 0 bases, the J end by 2 bases, with 6 bases between. The CDR3 spans 13 residues. CDR3 loop: CASSLAKAYEQYF. CDR3 DNA: TGCGCCAGCAGCTTGGCGAAGGCCTACGAGCAGTACTTC.

V and J are TRBV4-3 and TRBJ2-1, with D tentatively TRBD2 (6 bases). The CDR3 spans 13 residues. Germline V gene data show CDR1 as LGHNA and CDR2 as YSLEER. Trimming left V 0 bases short and J 9 bases short, with 9 bases between. In nucleotides, the CDR3 is TGCGCCAGCAGCCAAGATAGGAGGGGTGAGCAGTTCTTC. This sequence encodes CASSQDRRGEQFF.

The chain recombines TRBV18 with TRBJ2-7, with D possibly TRBD2 on 6 matching bases. The ends were cut back, 6 bases at V and 3 bases at J, with 18 bases in the middle. The germline CDR1 and CDR2 sequences are KGHSH and LQKENI. The CDR3 has 15 residues. CDR3 region: CASSEGPPPYYEQYF. Here the CDR3 DNA reads TGTGCCAGCTCGGAGGGGCCGCCGCCATACTACGAGCAGTACTTC.

This chain links TRBV25-1 with TRBJ2-2; D uncertain. V lost 6 bases, J lost 3 bases, and 11 bases lay in between. The CDR3 covers 14 residues. Germline V gene lookup returns CDR1 MGHDK and CDR2 SYGVNS. The CDR3 loop reads CASSLPWHTGELFF. CDR3 sequence (DNA): TGTGCCAGCAGCCTCCCATGGCACACCGGGGAGCTGTTTTTT.

The chain combines TRBV27 with TRBJ2-7; TRBD1 matches 10 bases. After removal of 3 bases from V and 2 bases from J, the junction contained 10 bases not matched to a gene. CDR3 size: 17 residues. The germline V gene has CDR1 MNHEY and CDR2 SMNVEV (reference sequence). Here the CDR3 reads CASSFLPGQGLPYEQYF. The CDR3 nucleotides read TGTGCCAGCAGTTTCCTGCCGGGACAGGGGTTACCCTACGAGCAGTACTTC.

The chain's CDR3 is CASSLLVLDLTGELFF. DNA for the CDR3: TGTGCCAGCAGCTTACTGGTGCTCGACTTAACCGGGGAGCTGTTTTTT. This chain connects TRBV11-2 to TRBJ2-2; no firm D call. The V end lost 2 bases, the J end lost 5 bases, and 15 bases lay between the germline ends. CDR3 length equals 16 residues. Per germline, CDR1 SGHAT and CDR2 FQNNGV.

The chain carries TRBV6-1 and TRBJ1-2, with D maybe TRBD1 (6 bases). Trimming removed 1 base at V and 7 bases at J, with 16 bases between. There are 15 residues in the CDR3. From germline, CDR1 is MNHNS and CDR2 SASEGT. The CDR3, as DNA: TGTGCCAGCAGTGAAGAGGGGGGCGCCGCAGGTGGCTACACCTTC. Translating gives CASSEEGGAAGGYTF.

The gene calls are TRBV9 and TRBJ2-2; D is uncertain. Trimming removed 3 bases from V and 5 bases from J, with 11 bases in between. CDR1 is SGDLS and CDR2 is YYNGEE in the germline V gene. This CDR3 region has 14 residues. The CDR3 sequence is CASSEAVYTGELFF. The CDR3 coding sequence is TGTGCCAGCAGCGAGGCCGTGTATACCGGGGAGCTGTTTTTT.

This clone was observed once. The J gene is TRBJ1-5, the V gene TRBV27; unclear D gene. Germline V gene data show CDR1 as MNHEY and CDR2 as SMNVEV (reference sequence). Trimming shortened V by 1 base and J by 3 bases, and 7 bases separated the two germline ends. This CDR3 is 14 amino acids long. The CDR3, as DNA: TGTGCCAGCAGTTTATGGGGTAACAATCAGCCCCAGCATTTT. It encodes CASSLWGNNQPQHF.

V and J are TRBV4-1 and TRBJ1-1; D unclear. Trimming left V 4 bases short and J 1 base short, with 10 bases between. CDR3 size: 14 residues. The V gene's germline CDR1 is MGHRA and CDR2 YSYEKL. The CDR3 DNA reads TGCGCCAGCAGCCCTAGACACCGGAACACTGAAGCTTTCTTT. It translates to CASSPRHRNTEAFF.

The J gene is TRBJ1-4, the V gene TRBV6-5; D remains unclear. There are 15 residues in the CDR3. Germline loops: CDR1 MNHEY, CDR2 SVGAGI. Trimming pared 0 bases from V and 6 bases from J, leaving 11 bases between. The CDR3, as DNA: TGTGCCAGCAGTTACTCGAGGCTGGTCTATGAAAAACTGTTTTTT. Translating it yields CASSYSRLVYEKLFF.